The T cell receptor (beta chain) described here comes from a study of shared clonotypes between healthy human individuals. Background on the study: Each donor's CD4 naive and CD4 memory cells filled three plates apiece, CD8 naive two, and CD8 memory one.

Donors had no recently reported acute infections or vaccinations and were HIV-negative. Every contributor of samples was a Caucasian grown-up residing in Nashville, Tennessee. Authors' data handling: ImmunoSEQ output held junction-only sequences without quality scores, so filtering differed. Method: immunoSEQ multiplex PCR; TCRdb's copy keeps in-frame clones and lacks some. The D gene and trimming were derived from the DNA, and the V and J assignments and clone size from that table. Of some 500,000 clones in the sample, 90% to 96% are singletons; the top ten hold about 0.057%. The ends were cut back, 6 bases at V and 3 bases at J, with 14 bases in the middle. This CDR3 has 14 amino acids. CDR1 is MNHEY, CDR2 SVGAGI, per germline.

This clonotype was sampled from a woman aged 25-40 years in good health. The sequencing sample was made of naive CD4+ T cells sorted from blood. Stated subset: CD45RA+ positively selected. This rearrangement joins TRBV6-5 to TRBJ1-1; TRBD1 is a possible D gene (5 bases). The CDR3 region has the DNA TGTGCCAGCAGCCGAGACAGAAGGTACACTGAAGCTTTCTTT. Encoded protein: CASSRDRRYTEAFF.